Listed below are T cell receptor beta chains from one sample, sequenced in a study of cytomegalovirus exposure and HLA in healthy donors. The data were produced by immunoSEQ multiplex PCR, yet TCRdb's version contains in-frame clones alone and is incomplete. The table for this sample gives roughly 69,000 clones. The source material was PBMCs. The source of these receptors is a woman in her 30s in good health and CMV-seronegative. Each CDR3 is given with its conserved first and last residue. Fields, in order: J gene, CDR3 length, V gene, D gene, clone size, CDR3 DNA, CDR3 protein. D genes are given only for firm matches. Size tells how often a clone was seen (once, few, many) or the class of an expanded clone, and some rows leave it out.

>TRBJ1-1|12|TRBV6-1|.|.
TGTGCCAGCAATGACCGGAACACTGAAGCTTTCTTT
CASNDRNTEAFF
>TRBJ2-7|18|TRBV4-3|TRBD2|.
TGCGCCAGCAGCCAAGGACCACCAGCGGGGGGTGGGTCATACGAGCAGTACTTC
CASSQGPPAGGGSYEQYF
>TRBJ2-1|14|TRBV27|TRBD1|.
TGTGCCAGCAGTTCCCCGGACAGGGCCTATGAGCAGTTCTTC
CASSSPDRAYEQFF
>TRBJ2-5|12|TRBV30|.|.
TGTGCCTGGGTTCGCCGGGGGGAGACCCAGTACTTC
CAWVRRGETQYF
>TRBJ1-1|14|TRBV11-2|.|.
TGTGCCAGCAGCTCGATCCGGGGGAACACTGAAGCTTTCTTT
CASSSIRGNTEAFF
>TRBJ1-2|17|TRBV19|.|.
TGTGCCAGTACCATAGGGGACACAATGGACATGCTTAAAGGCTACACCTTC
CASTIGDTMDMLKGYTF
>TRBJ1-6|14|TRBV7-2|.|.
TGTGCCAGCAGCTTCAGGGGCGAGGATTCACCCCTCCACTTT
CASSFRGEDSPLHF
>TRBJ1-6|16|TRBV27|TRBD1|.
TGTGCCAGCAGTTTCGGTGCAGGGGGCTATAATTCACCCCTCCACTTT
CASSFGAGGYNSPLHF
>TRBJ1-1|14|TRBV5-6|.|.
TGTGCCAGCAGCTTGGGACAGTCCCTCACTGAAGCTTTCTTT
CASSLGQSLTEAFF
>TRBJ2-5|15|TRBV19|TRBD2|.
TGTGCCAGTAGCATAGTGTCTAGCGGGGCTGAGACCCAGTACTTC
CASSIVSSGAETQYF
>TRBJ2-7|14|TRBV27|.|.
TGTGCCAGCAGTTTCGGAGGGATCTCCTACGAGCAGTACTTC
CASSFGGISYEQYF
>TRBJ2-7|14|TRBV6-5|.|.
TGTGCCAGCAGTTATGGAACCAGGGGCTACGAGCAGTACTTC
CASSYGTRGYEQYF
>TRBJ1-4|14|TRBV19|.|.
TGTGCCAGTAGTACAAACAGGGTTGAGGAAAAACTGTTTTTT
CASSTNRVEEKLFF
>TRBJ1-2|12|TRBV5-1|.|.
TGCGCCAGCAGCTTGGAGCCCTATGGCTACACCTTC
CASSLEPYGYTF
>TRBJ2-1|11|TRBV20-1|.|.
TGCAGTGCTAGTGGGGGCGATGAGCAGTTCTTC
CSASGGDEQFF
>TRBJ2-2|16|TRBV5-1|.|.
TGCGCCAGCACCGTAGGACTGACCGCGAACACCGGGGAGCTGTTTTTT
CASTVGLTANTGELFF
>TRBJ2-5|15|TRBV5-6|TRBD1|.
TGTGCCAGCAGCTGGTGGGACAGGGGGCCGGAGACCCAGTACTTC
CASSWWDRGPETQYF
>TRBJ1-5|14|TRBV5-6|.|.
TGTGCCAGCAGCTCCAGGGTTTACGGTCAGCCCCAGCATTTT
CASSSRVYGQPQHF
>TRBJ1-6|17|TRBV6-1|.|.
TGTGCCAGCAGCGAAACAGGAGCGATCACCTATAATTCACCCCTCCACTTT
CASSETGAITYNSPLHF
>TRBJ1-5|19|TRBV19|TRBD1|.
TGTGCCAGTACCCCGAGGACAGGCCTTACAGAAAAGAAGCCTCAGCCCCAGCATTTT
CASTPRTGLTEKKPQPQHF
>TRBJ1-2|17|TRBV18|TRBD1|.
TGTGCCAGCTCACACCTGAGTGGACAGGGGGCAGCCTATGGCTACACCTTC
CASSHLSGQGAAYGYTF
>TRBJ2-7|17|TRBV5-1|.|.
TGCGCCAGCAGCTTGGGTTCGGCTAGACCCCCACACTACGAGCAGTACTTC
CASSLGSARPPHYEQYF
>TRBJ2-7|15|TRBV7-9|TRBD2|.
TGTGCCAGCCTCCCGGACGCGGGAGCTATGTACGAGCAGTACTTC
CASLPDAGAMYEQYF
>TRBJ2-7|15|TRBV7-2|TRBD2|.
TGTGCCAGCAGCTTATTCCCCGGGGGGTTGTACGAGCAGTACTTC
CASSLFPGGLYEQYF
>TRBJ2-7|14|TRBV27|.|.
TGTGCCAGCAGTTTGACCTACAGGGATGGAGAGCAGTACTTC
CASSLTYRDGEQYF
>TRBJ1-1|17|TRBV30|TRBD1|.
TGTGCCTGGAGTGTACACCCCCCGGACAGGGGGCGAGTTGAAGCTTTCTTT
CAWSVHPPDRGRVEAFF
>TRBJ2-7|17|TRBV18|TRBD1|.
TGTGCCAGCTCACCTCCCACCGGGGCAGGGGGCGCCTACGAGCAGTACTTC
CASSPPTGAGGAYEQYF
>TRBJ2-1|15|TRBV7-2|.|.
TGTGCCAGCAGCCCTGACATAAGCTCCTACAATGAGCAGTTCTTC
CASSPDISSYNEQFF
>TRBJ2-5|12|TRBV30|.|.
TGTGCCTGGACTAGCGAAGAAGAGACCCAGTACTTC
CAWTSEEETQYF
>TRBJ1-1|13|TRBV6-1|TRBD1|.
TGTGCCAGCAGTGAAGGGGACAGTACCCAAGCTTTCTTT
CASSEGDSTQAFF
>TRBJ1-3|12|TRBV30|.|.
TGTGCCTGGAGTGTTGAGGGAAACACCATATATTTT
CAWSVEGNTIYF
>TRBJ2-1|10|TRBV28|.|.
TGTGCCAGCGCCGGGAATGAGCAGTTCTTC
CASAGNEQFF
>TRBJ1-2|12|TRBV11-2|.|.
TGTGCCAGCAGCTTAGGTGACGGGTTTCTCCACTTC
CASSLGDGFLHF
>TRBJ2-1|19|TRBV9|TRBD2|.
TGTGCCAGCAGCGTAGTAGCGGGAGGGACGAAGATGACCTACAATGAGCAGTTCTTC
CASSVVAGGTKMTYNEQFF
>TRBJ2-1|15|TRBV19|TRBD2|.
TGTGCCAGTACATCTAGCGGGGTGCCCTACAATGAGCAGTTCTTC
CASTSSGVPYNEQFF
>TRBJ2-2|20|TRBV7-8|TRBD2|.
TGTGCCAGCAGCTTACGGTTCGAGCGGGGGGGCCCCGCGAACACCGGGGAGCTGTTTTTT
CASSLRFERGGPANTGELFF
>TRBJ2-7|13|TRBV5-1|.|.
TGCGCCAGCCCCGGGAGCATGTCCTACGAGCAGTACTTC
CASPGSMSYEQYF
>TRBJ2-7|15|TRBV30|.|.
TGTGCCTGGAGTGTAGGCGCAGGGGACACCTACGAGCAGTACTTC
CAWSVGAGDTYEQYF
>TRBJ2-1|12|TRBV28|.|.
TGTGCCAGCAGTTATCTAGGCAATGAGCAGTTCTTC
CASSYLGNEQFF
>TRBJ1-1|14|TRBV18|TRBD1|.
TGTGCCAGCTCAGGGCAGGGGGCCCACACTGAAGCTTTCTTT
CASSGQGAHTEAFF
>TRBJ2-3|12|TRBV29-1|TRBD1|medium-sized
TGCAGCGTAACAGGGGTCACAGATACGCAGTATTTT
CSVTGVTDTQYF
>TRBJ1-2|14|TRBV28|.|.
TGTGCCAGCAGTTTCACGACAGGAGGCTATGGCTACACCTTC
CASSFTTGGYGYTF
>TRBJ2-7|15|TRBV19|TRBD2|.
TGTGCCAGTAGTATGGGGCTAGCGGGGATCTACGAGCAGTACTTC
CASSMGLAGIYEQYF
>TRBJ2-2|16|TRBV13|.|.
TGTGCCAGCAGCCCCGACTACTTCACTTTCACCGGGGAGCTGTTTTTT
CASSPDYFTFTGELFF
>TRBJ1-1|13|TRBV29-1|.|.
TGCAGCGTCCTCCGACAGACGAACACTGAAGATTTCTTT
CSVLRQTNTEDFF
>TRBJ1-5|15|TRBV4-2|.|.
TGTGCCAGCAGCCAAGATTTCGGGGGTAATCAGCCCCAGCATTTT
CASSQDFGGNQPQHF
>TRBJ1-1|15|TRBV28|.|.
TGTGCCAGCAGTCCGTCAGCTGAGGTGGGCACTGAAGCTTTCTTT
CASSPSAEVGTEAFF
>TRBJ2-1|16|TRBV7-8|TRBD1|.
TGTGCCAGCAGCCTCCGGGGCGGACAGGGCGACAATGAGCAGTTCTTC
CASSLRGGQGDNEQFF
>TRBJ2-1|16|TRBV18|TRBD2|.
TGTGCCAGCTCACCAGGGACTAGCGGGCGCTACAATGAGCAGTTCTTC
CASSPGTSGRYNEQFF
>TRBJ1-6|13|TRBV30|.|.
TGTGCCTGGAGTACAGGGAATGGCTCACCCCTCCACTTT
CAWSTGNGSPLHF
>TRBJ2-7|11|TRBV28|TRBD2|.
TGTGCCAGCGGGGGGGCCTACGAGCAGTACTTC
CASGGAYEQYF
>TRBJ2-1|15|TRBV4-2|.|.
TGTGCCAGCAGCCAAGACCCGGCGGGGTCCAATGAGCAGTTCTTC
CASSQDPAGSNEQFF